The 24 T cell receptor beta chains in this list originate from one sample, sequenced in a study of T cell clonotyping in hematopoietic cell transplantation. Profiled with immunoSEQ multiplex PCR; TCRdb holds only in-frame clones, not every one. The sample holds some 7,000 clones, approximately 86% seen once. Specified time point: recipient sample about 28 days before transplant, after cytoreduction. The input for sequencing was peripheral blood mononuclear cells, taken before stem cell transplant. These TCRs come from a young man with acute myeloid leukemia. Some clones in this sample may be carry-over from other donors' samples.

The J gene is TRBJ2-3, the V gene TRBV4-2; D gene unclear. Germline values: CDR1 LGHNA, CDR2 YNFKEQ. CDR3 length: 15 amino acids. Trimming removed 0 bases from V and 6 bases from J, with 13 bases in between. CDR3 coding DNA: TGTGCCAGCAGCCAAGACTCTACCCAGGTGGATACGCAGTATTTT. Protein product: CASSQDSTQVDTQYF.

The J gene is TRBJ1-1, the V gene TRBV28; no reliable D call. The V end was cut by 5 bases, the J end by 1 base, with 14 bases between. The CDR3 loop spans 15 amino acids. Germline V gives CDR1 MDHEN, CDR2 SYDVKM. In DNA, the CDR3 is TGTGCCAGCAGTCGGATGACATTCTCGAACACTGAAGCTTTCTTT. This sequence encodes CASSRMTFSNTEAFF.

The CDR3 protein is CASSLRAPGTEAFF. As DNA, the CDR3 is TGTGCCAGCAGCCTCCGGGCCCCGGGCACTGAAGCTTTCTTT. This chain uses TRBV7-6 with TRBJ1-1; no definite D call. Trimming cost V 5 bases and J 4 bases, with 14 bases left between them. CDR1 is SGHVS, CDR2 FNYEAQ, per germline. This CDR3 region has 14 residues.

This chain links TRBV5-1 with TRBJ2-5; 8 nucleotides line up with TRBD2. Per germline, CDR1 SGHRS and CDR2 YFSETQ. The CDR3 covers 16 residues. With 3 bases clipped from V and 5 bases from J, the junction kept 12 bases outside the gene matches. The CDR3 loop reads CASSWVPGGPGETQYF. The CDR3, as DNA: TGCGCCAGCAGCTGGGTCCCGGGAGGGCCGGGGGAGACCCAGTACTTC.

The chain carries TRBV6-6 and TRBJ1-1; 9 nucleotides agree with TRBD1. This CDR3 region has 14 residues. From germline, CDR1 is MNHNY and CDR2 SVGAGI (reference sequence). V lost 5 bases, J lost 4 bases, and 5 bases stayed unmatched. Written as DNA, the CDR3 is TGTGCCAGCAGTCTACAGGGGGCCCTCACTGAAGCTTTCTTT. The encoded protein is CASSLQGALTEAFF.

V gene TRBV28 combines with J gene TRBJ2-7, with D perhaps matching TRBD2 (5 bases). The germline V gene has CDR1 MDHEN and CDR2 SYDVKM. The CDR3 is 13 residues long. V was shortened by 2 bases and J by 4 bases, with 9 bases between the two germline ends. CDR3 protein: CASSLEGWYEQYF. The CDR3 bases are TGTGCCAGCAGTTTAGAGGGTTGGTACGAGCAGTACTTC. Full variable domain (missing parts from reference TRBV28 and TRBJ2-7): DVKVTQSSRYLVKRTGEKVFLECVQDMDHENMFWYRQDPGLGLRLIYFSYDVKMKEKGDIPEGYSVSREKKERFSLILESASTNQTSMYLCASSLEGWYEQYFGPGTRLTVT.

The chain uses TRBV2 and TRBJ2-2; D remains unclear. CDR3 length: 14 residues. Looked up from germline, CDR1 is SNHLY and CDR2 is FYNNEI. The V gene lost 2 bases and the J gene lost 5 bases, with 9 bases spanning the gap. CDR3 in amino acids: CASSEMGHTGELFF. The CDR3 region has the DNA TGTGCCAGCAGTGAAATGGGTCATACCGGGGAGCTGTTTTTT.

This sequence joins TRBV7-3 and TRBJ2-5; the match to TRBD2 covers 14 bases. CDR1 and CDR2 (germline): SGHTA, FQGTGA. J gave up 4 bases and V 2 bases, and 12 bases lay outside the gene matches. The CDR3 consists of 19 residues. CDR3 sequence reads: CASSLGPDPGTSGRETQYF. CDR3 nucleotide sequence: TGTGCCAGCAGCTTAGGGCCGGACCCCGGGACTAGCGGGAGAGAGACCCAGTACTTC.

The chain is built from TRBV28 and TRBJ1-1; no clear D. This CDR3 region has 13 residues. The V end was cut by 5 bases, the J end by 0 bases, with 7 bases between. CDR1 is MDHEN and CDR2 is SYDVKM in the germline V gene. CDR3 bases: TGTGCCAGCAGTGTGGATATGAACACTGAAGCTTTCTTT. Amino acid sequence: CASSVDMNTEAFF.

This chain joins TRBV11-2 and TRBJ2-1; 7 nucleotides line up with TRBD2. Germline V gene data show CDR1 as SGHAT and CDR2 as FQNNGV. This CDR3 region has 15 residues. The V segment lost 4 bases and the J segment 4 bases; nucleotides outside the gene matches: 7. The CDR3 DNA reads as TGTGCCAGCAGCTCCGGGACTACCCTTTACAATGAGCAGTTCTTC. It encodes CASSSGTTLYNEQFF. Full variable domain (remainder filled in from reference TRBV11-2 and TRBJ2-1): EAGVAQSPRYKIIEKRQSVAFWCNPISGHATLYWYQQILGQGPKLLIQFQNNGVVDDSQLPKDRFSAERLKGVDSTLKIQPAKLEDSAVYLCASSSGTTLYNEQFFGPGTRLTVL.

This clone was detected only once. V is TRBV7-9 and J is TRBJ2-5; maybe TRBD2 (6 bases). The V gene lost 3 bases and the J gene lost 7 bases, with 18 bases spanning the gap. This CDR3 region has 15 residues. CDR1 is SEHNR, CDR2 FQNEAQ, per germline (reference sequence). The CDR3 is CASSFGTGRLATQYF. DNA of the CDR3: TGTGCCAGCAGCTTCGGGACGGGGAGGTTGGCGACCCAGTACTTC.

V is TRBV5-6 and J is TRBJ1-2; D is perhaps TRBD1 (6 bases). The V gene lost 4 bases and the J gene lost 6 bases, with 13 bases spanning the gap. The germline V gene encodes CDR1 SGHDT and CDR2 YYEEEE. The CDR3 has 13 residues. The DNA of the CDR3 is TGTGCCAGCAGCCGATCAGGGGAACATGGCTACACCTTC. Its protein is CASSRSGEHGYTF.

The CDR3 region is CASSLEQKEPGEQFF. In nucleotides, the CDR3 is TGTGCCAGCAGCTTAGAACAGAAGGAGCCTGGGGAGCAGTTCTTC. The J gene is TRBJ2-1, the V gene TRBV13, with D unclear. CDR1 and CDR2 (germline): PRHDT, FYEKMQ (reference sequence). V lost 1 base, J lost 10 bases, and 17 bases lay in between. There are 15 residues in the CDR3.

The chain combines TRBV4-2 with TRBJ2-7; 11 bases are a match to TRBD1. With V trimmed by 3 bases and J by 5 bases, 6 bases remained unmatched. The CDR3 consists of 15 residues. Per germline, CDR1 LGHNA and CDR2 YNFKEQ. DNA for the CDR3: TGTGCCAGCAGCCAGCCTGGACAGGGGGCCGACGAGCAGTACTTC. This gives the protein CASSQPGQGADEQYF.

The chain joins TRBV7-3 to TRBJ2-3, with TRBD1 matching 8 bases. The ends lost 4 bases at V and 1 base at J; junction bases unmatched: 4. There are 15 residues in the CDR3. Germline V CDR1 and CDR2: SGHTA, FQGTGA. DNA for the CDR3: TGTGCCAGCAGCTACCAGGGGGCTCGCACAGATACGCAGTATTTT. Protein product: CASSYQGARTDTQYF. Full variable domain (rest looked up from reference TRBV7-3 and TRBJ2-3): GAGVSQTPSNKVTEKGKYVELRCDPISGHTALYWYRQSLGQGPEFLIYFQGTGAADDSGLPNDRFFAVRPEGSVSTLKIQRTERGDSAVYLCASSYQGARTDTQYFGPGTRLTVL.

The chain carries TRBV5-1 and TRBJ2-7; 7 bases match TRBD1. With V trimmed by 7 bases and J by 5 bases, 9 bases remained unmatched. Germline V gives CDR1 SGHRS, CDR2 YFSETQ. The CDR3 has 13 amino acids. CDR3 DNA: TGCGCCAGCTTCAGACAGGGTGGCGACGAGCAGTACTTC. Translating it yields CASFRQGGDEQYF. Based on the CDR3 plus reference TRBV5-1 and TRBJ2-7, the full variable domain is KAGVTQTPRYLIKTRGQQVTLSCSPISGHRSVSWYQQTPGQGLQFLFEYFSETQRNKGNFPGRFSGRQFSNSRSEMNVSTLELGDSALYLCASFRQGGDEQYFGPGTRLTVT.

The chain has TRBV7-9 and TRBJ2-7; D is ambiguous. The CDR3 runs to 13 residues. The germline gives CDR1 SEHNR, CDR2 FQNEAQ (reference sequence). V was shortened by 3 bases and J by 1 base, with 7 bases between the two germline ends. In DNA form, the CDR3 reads TGTGCCAGCAGCTTCGAGGCTTCCTACGAGCAGTACTTC. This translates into CASSFEASYEQYF.

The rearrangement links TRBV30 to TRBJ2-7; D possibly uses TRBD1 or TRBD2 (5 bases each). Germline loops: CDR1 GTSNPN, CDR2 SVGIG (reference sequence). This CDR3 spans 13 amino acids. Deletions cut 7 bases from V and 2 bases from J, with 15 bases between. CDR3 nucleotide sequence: TGTGCCTACCATGACGGGACGGCCTACGAGCAGTACTTC. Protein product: CAYHDGTAYEQYF.

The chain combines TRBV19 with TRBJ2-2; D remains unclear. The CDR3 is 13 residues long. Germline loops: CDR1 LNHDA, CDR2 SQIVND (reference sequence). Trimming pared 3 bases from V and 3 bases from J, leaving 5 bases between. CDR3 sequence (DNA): TGTGCCAGTAGTATGGGGTACACCGGGGAGCTGTTTTTT. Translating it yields CASSMGYTGELFF.

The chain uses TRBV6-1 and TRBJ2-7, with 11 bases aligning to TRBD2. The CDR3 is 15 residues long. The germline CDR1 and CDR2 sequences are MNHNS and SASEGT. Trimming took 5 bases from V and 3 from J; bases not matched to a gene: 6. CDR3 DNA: TGTGCCAGCAGTCCACTAGCGGGAGTTGGCTACGAGCAGTACTTC. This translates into CASSPLAGVGYEQYF.

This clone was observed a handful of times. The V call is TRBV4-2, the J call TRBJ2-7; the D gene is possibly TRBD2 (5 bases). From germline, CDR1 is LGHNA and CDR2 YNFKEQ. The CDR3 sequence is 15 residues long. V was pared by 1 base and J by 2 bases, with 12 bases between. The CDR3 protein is CASSQGETEAYEQYF. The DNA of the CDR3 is TGTGCCAGCAGCCAAGGGGAAACGGAGGCCTACGAGCAGTACTTC.

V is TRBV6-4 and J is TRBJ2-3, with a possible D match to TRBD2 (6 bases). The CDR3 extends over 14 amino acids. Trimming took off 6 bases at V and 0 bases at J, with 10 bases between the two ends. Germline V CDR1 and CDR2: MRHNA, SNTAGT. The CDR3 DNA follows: TGTGCCAGCAGCCCGCTAGCGAGCACAGATACGCAGTATTTT. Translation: CASSPLASTDTQYF.

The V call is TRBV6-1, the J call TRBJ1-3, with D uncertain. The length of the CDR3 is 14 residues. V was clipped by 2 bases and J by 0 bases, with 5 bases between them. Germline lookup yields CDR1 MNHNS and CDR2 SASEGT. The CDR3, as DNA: TGTGCCAGCAGTGAACAGAGCTCTGGAAACACCATATATTTT. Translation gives CASSEQSSGNTIYF.

CDR3 protein: CAVSGQGRYF. The CDR3 nucleotides read TGTGCCGTCTCCGGACAGGGTCGGTACTTC. The genes are TRBV6-5 and TRBJ2-7; 8 bases are shared with TRBD1. V trimming: 11 bases; J trimming: 12 bases; junction bases outside the gene matches: 9. Germline assignment: CDR1 MNHEY and CDR2 SVGAGI. The CDR3 is 10 amino acids.